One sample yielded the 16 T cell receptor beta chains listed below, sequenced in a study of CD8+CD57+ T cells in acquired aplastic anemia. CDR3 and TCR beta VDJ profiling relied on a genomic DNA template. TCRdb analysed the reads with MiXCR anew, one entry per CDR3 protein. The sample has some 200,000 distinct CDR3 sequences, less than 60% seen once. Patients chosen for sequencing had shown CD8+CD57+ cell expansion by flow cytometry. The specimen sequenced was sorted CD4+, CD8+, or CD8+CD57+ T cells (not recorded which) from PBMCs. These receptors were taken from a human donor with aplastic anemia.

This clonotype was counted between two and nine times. The CDR3 reads CASRRQGNTEAFF. The CDR3, as DNA: TGTGCCAGCCGTCGACAGGGAAACACTGAAGCTTTCTTT. The chain is built from TRBV2 and TRBJ1-1; 7 positions agree with TRBD1. This CDR3 spans 13 amino acids. Germline assignment: CDR1 SNHLY and CDR2 FYNNEI. V dropped 8 bases and J dropped 2; count of bases not matched to a gene: 5.

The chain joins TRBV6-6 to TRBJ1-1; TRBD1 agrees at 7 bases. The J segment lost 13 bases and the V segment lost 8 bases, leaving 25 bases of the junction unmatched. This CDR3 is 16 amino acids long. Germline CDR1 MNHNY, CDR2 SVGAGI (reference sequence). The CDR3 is CASWNQKDRLNSKGFF. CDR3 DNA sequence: TGTGCCAGCTGGAACCAAAAGGACAGGCTTAACTCCAAGGGTTTCTTT.

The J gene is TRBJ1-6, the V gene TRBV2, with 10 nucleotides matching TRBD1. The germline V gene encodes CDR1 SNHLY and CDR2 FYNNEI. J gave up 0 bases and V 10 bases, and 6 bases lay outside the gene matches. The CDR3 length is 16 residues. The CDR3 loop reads CAILRDRGSYNSPLHF. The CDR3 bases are TGTGCCATCCTACGGGACAGGGGCTCCTATAATTCACCCCTCCACTTT. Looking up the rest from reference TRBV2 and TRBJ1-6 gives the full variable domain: EPEVTQTPSHQVTQMGQEVILRCVPISNHLYFYWYRQILGQKVEFLVSFYNNEISEKSEIFDDQFSVERPDGSNFTLKIRSTKLEDSAMYFCAILRDRGSYNSPLHFGNGTRLTVT.

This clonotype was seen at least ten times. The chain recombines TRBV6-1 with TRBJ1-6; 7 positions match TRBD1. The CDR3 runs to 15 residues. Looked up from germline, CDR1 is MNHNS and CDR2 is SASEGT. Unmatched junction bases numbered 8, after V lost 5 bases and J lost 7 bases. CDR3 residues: CASSTQGGANSPLHF. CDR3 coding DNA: TGTGCCAGCAGTACACAAGGGGGCGCGAATTCACCCCTCCACTTT.

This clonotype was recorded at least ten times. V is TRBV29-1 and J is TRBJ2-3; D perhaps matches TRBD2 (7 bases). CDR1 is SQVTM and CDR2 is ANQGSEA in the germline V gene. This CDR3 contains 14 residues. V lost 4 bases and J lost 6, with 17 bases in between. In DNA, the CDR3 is TGCAGCGTTGTTTGGGGGGGGGCAGGTGATACGCAGTATTTT. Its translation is CSVVWGGAGDTQYF.

The CDR3 DNA follows: TGCAGTGCTAGGGGAGTCCGCACCCGCTACGAGCAGTACTTC. Translated, it gives CSARGVRTRYEQYF. The rearrangement joins TRBV20-1 to TRBJ2-7; the D gene is possibly TRBD2 (5 bases). This CDR3 contains 14 residues. V lost 3 bases and J 3 bases, leaving 15 bases between the germline ends. Looked up from germline, CDR1 is DFQATT and CDR2 is SNEGSKA (reference sequence).

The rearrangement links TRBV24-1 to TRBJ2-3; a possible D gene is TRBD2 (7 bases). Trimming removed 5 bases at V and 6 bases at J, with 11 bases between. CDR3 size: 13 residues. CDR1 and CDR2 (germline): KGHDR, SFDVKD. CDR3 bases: TGTGCCACCAGTGTGGCGGGGGCGGATACGCAGTATTTT. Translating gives CATSVAGADTQYF.

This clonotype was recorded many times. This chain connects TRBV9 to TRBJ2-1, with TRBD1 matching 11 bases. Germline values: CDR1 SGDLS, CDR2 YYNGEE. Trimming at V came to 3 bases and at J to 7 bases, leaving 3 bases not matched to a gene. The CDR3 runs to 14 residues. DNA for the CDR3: TGTGCCAGCAGCGGGACAGGGGGCTGGAATGAGCAGTTCTTC. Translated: CASSGTGGWNEQFF.

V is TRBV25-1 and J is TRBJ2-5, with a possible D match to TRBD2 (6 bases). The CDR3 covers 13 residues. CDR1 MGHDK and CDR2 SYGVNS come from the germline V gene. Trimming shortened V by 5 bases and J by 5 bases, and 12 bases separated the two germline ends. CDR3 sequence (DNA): TGTGCCAGCAGTCACACTAGCCAGGAGACCCAGTACTTC. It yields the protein CASSHTSQETQYF. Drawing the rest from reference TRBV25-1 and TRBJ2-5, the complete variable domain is EADIYQTPRYLVIGTGKKITLECSQTMGHDKMYWYQQDPGMELHLIHYSYGVNSTEKGDLSSESTVSRIRTEHFPLTLESARPSHTSQYLCASSHTSQETQYFGPGTRLLVL.

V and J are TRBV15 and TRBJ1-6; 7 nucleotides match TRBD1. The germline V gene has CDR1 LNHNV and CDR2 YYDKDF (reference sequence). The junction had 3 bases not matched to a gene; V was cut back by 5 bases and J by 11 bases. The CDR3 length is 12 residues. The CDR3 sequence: CATSSGQPPLHF. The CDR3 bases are TGTGCCACCAGCTCGGGACAGCCACCCCTCCACTTT.

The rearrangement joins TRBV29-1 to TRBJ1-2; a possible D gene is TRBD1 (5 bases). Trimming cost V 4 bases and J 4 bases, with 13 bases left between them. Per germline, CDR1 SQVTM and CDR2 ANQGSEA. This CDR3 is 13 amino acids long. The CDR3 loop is CSVVEVGPYGYTF. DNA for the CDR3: TGCAGCGTTGTCGAGGTGGGACCCTATGGCTACACCTTC.

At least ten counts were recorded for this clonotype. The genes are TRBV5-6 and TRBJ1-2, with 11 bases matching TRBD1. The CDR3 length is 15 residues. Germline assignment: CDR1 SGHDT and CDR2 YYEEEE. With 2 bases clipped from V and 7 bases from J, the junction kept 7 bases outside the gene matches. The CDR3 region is CASSFPRTGGSGYTF. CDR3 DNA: TGTGCCAGCAGCTTTCCTCGGACAGGGGGCAGTGGCTACACCTTC.

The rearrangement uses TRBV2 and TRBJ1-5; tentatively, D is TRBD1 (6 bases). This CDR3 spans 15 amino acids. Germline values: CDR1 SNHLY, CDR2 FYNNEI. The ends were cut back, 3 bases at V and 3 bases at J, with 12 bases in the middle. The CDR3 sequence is CASSDGTNINQPQHF. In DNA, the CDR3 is TGTGCCAGCAGTGACGGGACAAATATCAATCAGCCCCAGCATTTT.

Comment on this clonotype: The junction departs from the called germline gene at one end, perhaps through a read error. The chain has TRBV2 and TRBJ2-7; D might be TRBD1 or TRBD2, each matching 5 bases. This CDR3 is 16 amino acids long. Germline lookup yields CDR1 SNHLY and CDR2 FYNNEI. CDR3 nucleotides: TGTGCCAGCAGTGAACCCCAAAGGTTGGGGACCGGGGAGCTGTACTTC. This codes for CASSEPQRLGTGELYF. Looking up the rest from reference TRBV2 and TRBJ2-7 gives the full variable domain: EPEVTQTPSHQVTQMGQEVILRCVPISNHLYFYWYRQILGQKVEFLVSFYNNEISEKSEIFDDQFSVERPDGSNFTLKIRSTKLEDSAMYFCASSEPQRLGTGELYFGPGTRLTVT.

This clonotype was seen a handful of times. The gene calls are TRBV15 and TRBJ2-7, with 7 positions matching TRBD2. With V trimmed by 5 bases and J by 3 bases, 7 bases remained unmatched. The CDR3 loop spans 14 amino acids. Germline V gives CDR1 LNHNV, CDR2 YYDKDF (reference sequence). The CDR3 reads CATSGDYSRYEQYF. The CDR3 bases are TGTGCCACCAGCGGGGACTACAGCCGCTACGAGCAGTACTTC.

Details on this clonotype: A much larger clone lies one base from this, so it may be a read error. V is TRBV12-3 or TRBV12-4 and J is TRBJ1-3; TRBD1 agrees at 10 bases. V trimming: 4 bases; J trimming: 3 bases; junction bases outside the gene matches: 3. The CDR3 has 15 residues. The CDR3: CASSSGTGVGNTIYF. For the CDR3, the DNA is TGTGCCAGCAGTTCCGGGACAGGGGTTGGAAACACCATATATTTT.